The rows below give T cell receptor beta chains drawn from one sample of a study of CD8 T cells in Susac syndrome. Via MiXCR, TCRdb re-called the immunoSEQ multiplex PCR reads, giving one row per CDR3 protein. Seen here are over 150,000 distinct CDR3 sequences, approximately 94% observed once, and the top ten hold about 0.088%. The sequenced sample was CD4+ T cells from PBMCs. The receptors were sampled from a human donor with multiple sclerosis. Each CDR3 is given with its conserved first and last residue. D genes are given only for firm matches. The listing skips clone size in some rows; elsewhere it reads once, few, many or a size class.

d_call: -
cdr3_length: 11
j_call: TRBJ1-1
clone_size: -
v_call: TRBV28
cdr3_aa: CASSSNAGSRF
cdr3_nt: TGTGCCAGCAGTTCAAACGCCGGGTCGAGGTTT

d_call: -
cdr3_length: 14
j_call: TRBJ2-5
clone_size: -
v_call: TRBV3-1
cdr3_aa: CASSPRTAWETQYF
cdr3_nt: TGTGCCAGCAGCCCCCGGACAGCTTGGGAGACCCAGTACTTC

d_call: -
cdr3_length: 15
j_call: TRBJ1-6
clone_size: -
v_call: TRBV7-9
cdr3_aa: CASSITGPGDSPLHF
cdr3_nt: TGTGCCAGCAGCATTACCGGACCCGGGGATTCACCCCTCCACTTT

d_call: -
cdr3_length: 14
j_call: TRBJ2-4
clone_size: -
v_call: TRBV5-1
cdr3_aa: CASSLSTGGNIQYF
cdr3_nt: TGCGCCAGCAGCCTTAGCACCGGTGGGAACATTCAGTACTTC

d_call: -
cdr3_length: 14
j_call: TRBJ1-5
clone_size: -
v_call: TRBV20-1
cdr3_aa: CSARETGAEQPQHF
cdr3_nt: TGCAGTGCTAGAGAGACGGGGGCGGAGCAGCCCCAGCATTTT

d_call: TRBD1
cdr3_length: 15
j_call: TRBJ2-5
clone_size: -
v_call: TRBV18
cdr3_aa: CASSPRGTGGETQYF
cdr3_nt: TGTGCCAGCTCACCGCGGGGGACAGGGGGAGAGACCCAGTACTTC

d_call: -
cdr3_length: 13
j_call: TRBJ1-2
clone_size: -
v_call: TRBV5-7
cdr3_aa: CASSLRVRRGYTF
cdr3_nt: TGTGCCAGCAGCTTGCGCGTCCGGCGGGGCTACACCTTC

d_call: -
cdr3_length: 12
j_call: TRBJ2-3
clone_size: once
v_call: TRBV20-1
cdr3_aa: CSAGAEVDTQYF
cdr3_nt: TGCAGTGCGGGGGCTGAAGTTGATACGCAGTATTTT

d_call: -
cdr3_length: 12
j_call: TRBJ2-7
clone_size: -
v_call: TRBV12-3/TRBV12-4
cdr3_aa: CASSFMGGEQYF
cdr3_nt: TGTGCCAGCAGTTTCATGGGGGGCGAGCAGTACTTC

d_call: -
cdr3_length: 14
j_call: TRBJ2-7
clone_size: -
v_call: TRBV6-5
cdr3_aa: CASSSTGYLPEQYF
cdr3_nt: TGTGCCAGCAGTTCGACAGGCTATCTACCCGAGCAGTACTTC

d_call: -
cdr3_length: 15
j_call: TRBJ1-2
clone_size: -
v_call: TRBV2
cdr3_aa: CASTLTADSNYGYTF
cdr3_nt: TGTGCCAGCACCCTGACAGCTGATTCTAACTATGGCTACACCTTC

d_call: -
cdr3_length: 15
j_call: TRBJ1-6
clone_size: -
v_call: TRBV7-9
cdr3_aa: CASSLVPPYNSPLHF
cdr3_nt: TGTGCCAGCAGCTTGGTTCCACCCTATAATTCACCCCTCCACTTT

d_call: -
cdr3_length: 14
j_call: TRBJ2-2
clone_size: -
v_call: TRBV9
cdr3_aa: CASSVVPGPGELFF
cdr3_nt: TGTGCCAGCAGCGTAGTACCGGGCCCCGGGGAGCTGTTTTTT

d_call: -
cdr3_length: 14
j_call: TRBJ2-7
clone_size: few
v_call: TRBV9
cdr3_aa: CASSSPGKSYEQYF
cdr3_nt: TGTGCCAGCAGCTCGCCCGGGAAGAGTTACGAGCAGTACTTC

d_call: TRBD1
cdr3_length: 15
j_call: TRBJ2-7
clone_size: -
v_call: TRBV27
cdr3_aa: CASRPRATGGYEQYF
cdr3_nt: TGTGCCAGCAGGCCCAGGGCGACAGGGGGCTACGAGCAGTACTTC

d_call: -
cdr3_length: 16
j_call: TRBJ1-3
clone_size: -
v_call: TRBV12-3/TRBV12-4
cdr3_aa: CASSPQRAFSGNTIYF
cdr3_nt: TGTGCCAGCAGTCCCCAGCGGGCCTTCTCTGGAAACACCATATATTTT

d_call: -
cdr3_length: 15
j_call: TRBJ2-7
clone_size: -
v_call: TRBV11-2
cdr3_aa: CASSSLRGVPYEQYF
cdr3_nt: TGTGCCAGCAGCTCCCTTAGAGGGGTCCCCTACGAGCAGTACTTC

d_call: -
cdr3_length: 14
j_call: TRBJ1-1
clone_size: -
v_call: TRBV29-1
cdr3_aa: CSATNSWGLTEAFF
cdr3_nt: TGCAGCGCCACAAACTCTTGGGGGCTTACTGAAGCTTTCTTT

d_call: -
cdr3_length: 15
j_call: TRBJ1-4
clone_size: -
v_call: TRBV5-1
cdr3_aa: CASGPLGGFSEKLFF
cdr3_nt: TGCGCCAGCGGCCCCTTAGGGGGGTTCAGTGAAAAACTGTTTTTT

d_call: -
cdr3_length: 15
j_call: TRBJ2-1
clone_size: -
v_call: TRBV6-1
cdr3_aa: CASGAGWSSYNEQFF
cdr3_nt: TGTGCCAGCGGGGCGGGCTGGTCCTCCTACAATGAGCAGTTCTTC

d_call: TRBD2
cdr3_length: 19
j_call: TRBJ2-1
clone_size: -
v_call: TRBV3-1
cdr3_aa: CASSQPAVAGGPSGNEQFF
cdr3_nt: TGTGCCAGCAGCCAACCCGCGGTAGCGGGAGGGCCCTCGGGCAATGAGCAGTTCTTC

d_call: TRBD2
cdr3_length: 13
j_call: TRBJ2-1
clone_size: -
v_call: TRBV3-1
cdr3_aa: CASSPPGGREQFF
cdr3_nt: TGTGCCAGCAGCCCCCCGGGGGGGCGAGAGCAGTTCTTC

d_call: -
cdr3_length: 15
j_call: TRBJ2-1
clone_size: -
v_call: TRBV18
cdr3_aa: CASSPPYSRYNEQFF
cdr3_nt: TGTGCCAGCTCACCACCGTATAGCCGATACAATGAGCAGTTCTTC

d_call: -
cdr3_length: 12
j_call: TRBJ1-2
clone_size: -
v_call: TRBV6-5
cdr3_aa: CATQGYNYGYTF
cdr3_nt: TGTGCCACTCAGGGATACAACTATGGCTACACCTTC

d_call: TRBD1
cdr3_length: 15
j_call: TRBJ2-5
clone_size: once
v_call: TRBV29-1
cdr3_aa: CSASKGQGVQETQYF
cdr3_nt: TGCAGCGCCAGTAAGGGACAGGGAGTACAAGAGACCCAGTACTTC

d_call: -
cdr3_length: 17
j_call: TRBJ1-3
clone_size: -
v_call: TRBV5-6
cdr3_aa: CASSLRQGQPSGNTIYF
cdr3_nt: TGTGCCAGCAGCTTGCGGCAGGGCCAACCTTCTGGAAACACCATATATTTT

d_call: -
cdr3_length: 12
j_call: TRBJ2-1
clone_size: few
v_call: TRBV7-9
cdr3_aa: CASSFIDNEQFF
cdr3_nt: TGTGCCAGCAGCTTCATTGACAATGAGCAGTTCTTC

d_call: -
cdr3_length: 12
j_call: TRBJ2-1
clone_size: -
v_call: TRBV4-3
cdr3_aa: CASSQDGHLRLF
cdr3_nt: TGCGCCAGCAGCCAGGATGGACATTTACGGCTCTTC

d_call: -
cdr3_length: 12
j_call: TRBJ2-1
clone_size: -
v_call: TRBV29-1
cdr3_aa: CSVEEGTAEQFF
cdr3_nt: TGCAGCGTTGAAGAGGGAACTGCTGAGCAGTTCTTC

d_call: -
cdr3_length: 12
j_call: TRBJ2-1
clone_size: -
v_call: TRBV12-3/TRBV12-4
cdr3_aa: CASRGHRNEQFF
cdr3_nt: TGTGCCAGCAGAGGACATAGGAATGAGCAGTTCTTC

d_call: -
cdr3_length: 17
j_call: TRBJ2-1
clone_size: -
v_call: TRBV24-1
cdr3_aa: CATSDGGTASSYNEQFF
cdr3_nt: TGTGCCACCAGTGACGGCGGGACAGCCAGCTCCTACAATGAGCAGTTCTTC

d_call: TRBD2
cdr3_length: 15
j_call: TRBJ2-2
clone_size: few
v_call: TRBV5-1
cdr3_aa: CASSLAGANTGELFF
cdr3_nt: TGCGCCAGCAGCTTAGCGGGAGCGAACACCGGGGAGCTGTTTTTT

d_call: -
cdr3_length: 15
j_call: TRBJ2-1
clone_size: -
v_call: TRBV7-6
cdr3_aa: CASSSTYDLINEQFF
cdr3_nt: TGTGCCAGCAGCTCAACCTATGACTTAATCAATGAGCAGTTCTTC

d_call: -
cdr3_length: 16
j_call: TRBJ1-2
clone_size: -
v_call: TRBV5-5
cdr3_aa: CASSLDPGTPNYGYTF
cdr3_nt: TGTGCCAGCAGCTTGGATCCGGGCACCCCTAACTATGGCTACACCTTC

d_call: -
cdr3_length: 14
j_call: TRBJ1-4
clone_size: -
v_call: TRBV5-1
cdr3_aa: CASSSRDGGEKLFF
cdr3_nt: TGCGCCAGCAGCTCCCGGGACGGCGGGGAAAAACTGTTTTTT

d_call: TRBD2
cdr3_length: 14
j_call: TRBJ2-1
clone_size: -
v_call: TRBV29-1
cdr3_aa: CSVPAGGSYNEQFF
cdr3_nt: TGCAGCGTTCCAGCGGGGGGGTCCTACAATGAGCAGTTCTTC

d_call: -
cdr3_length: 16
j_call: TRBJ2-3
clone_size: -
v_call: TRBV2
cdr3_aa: CASSLLGRGASDTQYF
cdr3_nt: TGTGCCAGCAGTCTCCTTGGTCGGGGGGCATCAGATACGCAGTATTTT

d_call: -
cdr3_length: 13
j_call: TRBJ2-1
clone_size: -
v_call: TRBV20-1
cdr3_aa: CSASDSLLPEQFF
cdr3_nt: TGCAGTGCTAGCGACTCCCTCCTTCCGGAGCAGTTCTTC

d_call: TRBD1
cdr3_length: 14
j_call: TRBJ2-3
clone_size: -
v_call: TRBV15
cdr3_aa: CATSIGTATDTQYF
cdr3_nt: TGTGCCACCAGCATCGGGACAGCCACAGATACGCAGTATTTT

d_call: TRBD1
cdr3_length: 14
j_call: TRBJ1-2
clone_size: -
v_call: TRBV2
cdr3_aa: CASSVTGASYGYTF
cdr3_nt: TGTGCCAGCAGTGTTACAGGGGCGAGCTATGGCTACACCTTC

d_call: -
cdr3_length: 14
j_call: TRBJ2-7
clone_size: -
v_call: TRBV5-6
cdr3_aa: CASSLSLGDYEQYF
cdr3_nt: TGTGCCAGCAGCTTGTCGCTGGGGGACTACGAGCAGTACTTC